The entry that follows covers one T cell receptor (beta chain) sequence. Source study methods: Nucleated cell number was recorded as an estimate derived from reference gene primer amplification. Data came from immunoSEQ multiplex PCR; TCRdb stores just in-frame clones and leaves some out. V and J calls and clone size are those listed in that table; D and trimming were worked out from the DNA. The sample includes around 400,000 clones, about 90% seen only once; the top ten take 1% to 1.5%. Trimming took 1 base from V and 7 from J, leaving 12 bases between them. The CDR3 consists of 14 residues. The germline V gene encodes CDR1 SGHKS and CDR2 YYEKEE (reference sequence). The source of the sample is a study of blood T cell repertoires in COVID-19. Study in general: Sites across the United States, Italy and Spain contributed samples from acute and convalescent COVID-19. From T cells, B-cell-depleted T cells, or PBMCs came the material, which was cDNA or gDNA.

The sequenced sample was peripheral blood. The chain couples TRBV5-5 to TRBJ1-5; unclear D gene. This sequence was found in a man aged 40-55 years with acute or convalescent COVID-19. CDR3 loop: CASSLRGSGQPQHF. The DNA for the CDR3 is TGTGCCAGCAGCTTGCGGGGAAGTGGACAGCCCCAGCATTTT.